This T cell receptor (beta chain) derives from a study of blood T cell repertoires in COVID-19. Overall study: Specimens from acute and convalescent COVID-19 originated in the United States, Italy and Spain.

TCRdb keeps only in-frame clones here, not all; method: immunoSEQ multiplex PCR. Of about 210,000 clones in the sample, about three quarters were seen once. This sequence originates from a woman between 70 and 85 years old with acute or convalescent COVID-19. Material: peripheral blood.

CDR3: CASSLAIGRAGNTIYF. CDR3 nucleotides: TGTGCCAGCAGCTTAGCGATAGGGAGGGCTGGAAACACCATATATTTT. The V gene is TRBV7-9, the J gene TRBJ1-3; D call uncertain. Trimming shortened V by 0 bases and J by 2 bases, and 11 bases separated the two germline ends. This CDR3 has 16 residues. The germline V gene has CDR1 SEHNR and CDR2 FQNEAQ (reference sequence).